The sequence of this T cell receptor beta chain was determined in a study of cytomegalovirus exposure and HLA in healthy donors. Researchers ran the PCR with 60 Vbeta and 13 Jbeta primers. Assay: immunoSEQ multiplex PCR; the TCRdb copy retains only in-frame clones and omits some. The repertoire has 150,000 to 200,000 clones, about 78% of them found once; the top ten carry 4.5% to 6%. The germline V and J ends were trimmed by 5 bases and 0 bases, with 14 bases remaining between them. This CDR3 contains 16 residues. Germline V gives CDR1 SGHTA, CDR2 FQGNSA. The V gene is TRBV7-2, the J gene TRBJ1-3, with TRBD1 as a possible D gene (5 bases). Source material: PBMCs. This receptor was identified in a man aged 35 to 55 in good health and CMV-seronegative. The CDR3 sequence is CASSRGDRSSGNTIYF. For the CDR3, the DNA is TGTGCCAGCAGCCGCGGGGACCGAAGCTCTGGAAACACCATATATTTT.